This is a list of T cell receptor beta chains from one sample in a study of shared clonotypes between healthy human individuals. Clones were sequenced by immunoSEQ multiplex PCR, and TCRdb holds only the in-frame ones, with some missing. The sample shows 450,000 to 550,000 clones, 75% to 85% of them seen only once. Sample: PBMCs. Receptors originate from a woman in her forties in good health. Some clones in this sample may be carry-over from other donors' samples. CDR3s include the opening cysteine and the closing phenylalanine or tryptophan. D genes are given only for firm matches. Rows may omit the clone size; those that give it use once, few, many or a size class.

V gene	D gene	clone size	J gene	CDR3 protein	CDR3 DNA
TRBV10-1	NA	NA	TRBJ2-3	CASSPRIGGEGDTQYF	TGCGCCAGCAGCCCCCGAATCGGCGGCGAGGGGGATACGCAGTATTTT
TRBV30	NA	NA	TRBJ2-6	CAWSAQGPGANVLTF	TGTGCCTGGAGTGCGCAGGGGCCTGGGGCCAACGTCCTGACTTTC
TRBV4-2	NA	NA	TRBJ2-7	CASSPGQPYEQYF	TGTGCCAGCAGCCCAGGACAGCCCTACGAGCAGTACTTC
TRBV5-1	NA	NA	TRBJ1-5	CASSFQGHNQPQHF	TGCGCCAGCAGCTTCCAGGGGCACAATCAGCCCCAGCATTTT
TRBV2	NA	NA	TRBJ2-2	CASLGLTNTGELFF	TGTGCCAGCCTGGGGCTAACAAACACCGGGGAGCTGTTTTTT
TRBV7-9	TRBD1	NA	TRBJ1-1	CASSLAWDSETEAFF	TGTGCCAGCAGCTTAGCCTGGGACAGTGAGACTGAAGCTTTCTTT
TRBV28	NA	NA	TRBJ1-2	CASTPPSINYGYTF	TGTGCCAGCACCCCCCCAAGTATTAACTATGGCTACACCTTC
TRBV18	NA	once	TRBJ2-5	CASSPIMGQETQYF	TGTGCCAGCTCACCAATAATGGGCCAAGAGACCCAGTACTTC
TRBV19	TRBD2	many	TRBJ2-1	CASSIPGLAYNEQFF	TGTGCCAGTAGTATTCCGGGACTAGCTTACAATGAGCAGTTCTTC
TRBV29-1	NA	NA	TRBJ1-3	CSVSSGNTIYF	TGCAGCGTCAGCTCTGGAAACACCATATATTTT
TRBV10-3	TRBD1	NA	TRBJ1-1	CATDRGTDEAFF	TGTGCCACCGACAGGGGTACGGATGAAGCTTTCTTT
TRBV7-2	TRBD1	NA	TRBJ1-2	CASSLAGQGDGYTF	TGTGCCAGCAGCTTAGCGGGACAGGGTGACGGCTACACCTTC
TRBV19	NA	NA	TRBJ2-7	CASSVGARDEQYF	TGTGCCAGTAGTGTGGGGGCGCGCGACGAGCAGTACTTC
TRBV6-4	NA	many	TRBJ1-1	CASSLNGQSHEAFF	TGTGCCAGCAGTCTAAACGGACAATCCCACGAAGCTTTCTTT
TRBV28	TRBD1	NA	TRBJ1-4	CASSLSVGGSDEKLFF	TGTGCCAGCAGTTTATCAGTAGGGGGCTCGGACGAAAAACTGTTTTTT
TRBV11-2	TRBD2	NA	TRBJ2-1	CASSLASGRLAEQFF	TGTGCCAGCAGCTTAGCTAGCGGGAGGCTGGCTGAGCAGTTCTTC
TRBV14	TRBD2	NA	TRBJ2-7	CASSLELAGEYEQYF	TGTGCCAGCAGCCTAGAACTAGCGGGAGAGTACGAGCAGTACTTC
TRBV6-5	NA	NA	TRBJ1-4	CASSYSKATNEKLFF	TGTGCCAGCAGTTACTCCAAAGCAACTAATGAAAAACTGTTTTTT
TRBV15	NA	once	TRBJ2-3	CATSRPLPGDTDTQYF	TGTGCCACCAGCAGGCCATTGCCGGGAGACACAGATACGCAGTATTTT
TRBV5-4	TRBD2	many	TRBJ2-7	CASSPGGTSGTYEQYF	TGTGCCAGCAGCCCGGGCGGGACTAGCGGTACCTACGAGCAGTACTTC
TRBV7-8	NA	NA	TRBJ2-7	CASSLQGYEQYF	TGTGCCAGCAGCTTACAAGGCTACGAGCAGTACTTC
TRBV28	TRBD1	NA	TRBJ1-2	CASTTDRGVYGYTF	TGTGCCAGCACCACCGACAGGGGAGTCTATGGCTACACCTTC
TRBV27	TRBD1	many	TRBJ2-1	CASSPRQGFYNEQFF	TGTGCCAGCAGTCCCCGACAGGGTTTCTACAATGAGCAGTTCTTC